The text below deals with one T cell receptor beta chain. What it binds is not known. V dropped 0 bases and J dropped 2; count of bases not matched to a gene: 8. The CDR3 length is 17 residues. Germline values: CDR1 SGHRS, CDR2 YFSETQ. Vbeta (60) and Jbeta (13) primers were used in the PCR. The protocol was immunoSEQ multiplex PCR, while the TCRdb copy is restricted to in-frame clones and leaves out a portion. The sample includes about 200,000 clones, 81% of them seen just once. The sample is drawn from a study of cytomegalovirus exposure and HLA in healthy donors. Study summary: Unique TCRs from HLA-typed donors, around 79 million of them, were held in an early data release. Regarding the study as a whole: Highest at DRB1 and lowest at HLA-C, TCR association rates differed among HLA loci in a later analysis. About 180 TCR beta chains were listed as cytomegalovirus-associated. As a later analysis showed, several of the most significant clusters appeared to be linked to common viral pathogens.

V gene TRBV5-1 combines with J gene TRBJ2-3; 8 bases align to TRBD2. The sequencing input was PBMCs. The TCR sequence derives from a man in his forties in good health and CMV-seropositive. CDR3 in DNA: TGCGCCAGCAGCTTGGGGAGGGCGGGGGGCCTCACAGATACGCAGTATTTT. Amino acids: CASSLGRAGGLTDTQYF. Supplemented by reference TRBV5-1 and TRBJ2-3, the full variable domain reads KAGVTQTPRYLIKTRGQQVTLSCSPISGHRSVSWYQQTPGQGLQFLFEYFSETQRNKGNFPGRFSGRQFSNSRSEMNVSTLELGDSALYLCASSLGRAGGLTDTQYFGPGTRLTVL.